This record looks at one T cell receptor (beta chain) sequence and its context. Its antigen has not been determined. Base qualities are missing; no much larger clone stands one base away. The data were obtained in a study of cytomegalovirus exposure and HLA in healthy donors (TCRdb year 2017). Some background on the complete study: An earlier analysis of 587 of the donors reported 250 to 300 Gb of sequence data and 117 million unique TCR beta sequences from some 180 million T cells. An early release covering around 630 HLA-typed donors comprised 250 to 350 gigabases of sequencing data and tens of millions of unique TCR sequences. Among the roughly 400 genotyped donors, around 81% belonged to the genetic ancestry cluster associated with self-reported Caucasian donors. The aim of the study was to test whether cataloging public T cell receptors could identify signatures of past pathogen exposure. Using immunosequencing, the study profiled T cell repertoires from 666 subjects and related those repertoires to cytomegalovirus serostatus. Along with the approximately 700-subject first cohort, a separate validation cohort of around 110 different subjects was used. High-throughput TCR immunosequencing, statistical association of individual TCRs with disease status, and machine learning were combined to predict cytomegalovirus infection status. To study patterns of TCR occurrence, a later analysis re-analyzed previously published TCR beta repertoires from 550 to 800 donors and added high-resolution HLA genotyping. The later analysis used no new phenotypic data to find candidate immune exposures, relying instead on TCR beta sequences and their occurrence across donors. To decide whether each TCR beta V gene segment behaved as functional or pseudogenic, an earlier analysis of some 540 of the donors relied on high-throughput TCR beta sequencing. Donor age, sex, ethnicity and CMV serostatus were compiled alongside the repertoire data. A later genetic analysis took genome-wide SNP genotypes for about 55% of the 666 donors and used that subset as a discovery cohort. Every repertoire in the discovery cohort had been generated on one and the same sequencing platform. HLA typing included class I and class II loci at four-digit resolution. The number of typed donors differed by locus: 629-630 for A, B, C, DRB1 and DQB1; approximately 520 for DQA1; around 580 for DPA1; and some 430 for DPB1. Because of strong linkage in the cohort, 5 or 6 DR-DQ haplotypes were treated as single units for association and clustering. Among around 400 genotyped donors of the cohort, an average of approximately 230,000 unique TCR beta nucleotide sequences were sequenced per donor, 15% to 20% of them non-productive.

Findings and caveats that apply to the study as a whole: Most TCR sequences were observed very rarely across donors, whereas some public TCRs were present in many individuals. Presence/absence analyses assumed roughly uniform sequencing depth across donors, an assumption that may not hold. A total of about 180 TCR beta chains were listed by the study as associated with cytomegalovirus. Around 16 rarely observed V segments, including chromosome 9 orphons, were excluded from the earlier analysis of about 610 of the donors because counts were too low. In a later analysis, HLA-associated TCR beta chains showed more clonal expansion and lower generation probabilities than non-associated chains that were equally common. At a false discovery rate of 0.05, a later analysis linked some 18,000 TCR beta sequences to specific HLA alleles. Correlated functional status among segregating V segments might be attributable to linkage disequilibrium, but an unknown experimental factor could not be ruled out. In a later analysis, TCR association rates were found to vary across HLA loci, with the most associated TCRs seen for DRB1 alleles and the fewest for HLA-C alleles. Some IMGT-functional V segments, including TRBV6-2 and TRBV6-3, could not be told apart with the 87-base-pair reads, so those segments were excluded. According to a later genetic analysis, donors in an Asian-associated ancestry cluster had fewer N-insertions in productive TCRs than the approximately 650-donor mean. Several of the top co-occurrence clusters appeared to be linked to parvovirus B19, influenza, CMV and Epstein-Barr virus, according to a later analysis. An association between a missense DCLRE1C variant and V-gene and J-gene trimming of TCR beta chains was found in a later genetic analysis and replicated in an independent cohort. According to the authors, the approach could potentially be generalized to other disease states and immunological phenotypes. A group of highly shared sequence variants was considered likely to be a technical artifact of the sequencing pipeline. In vitro tests confirmed that three of the cytomegalovirus-associated TCR beta chains recognize cytomegalovirus antigens. Because HLA typing was unavailable for some donors at each locus, only the typed subset was used in association tests. Immune exposure information for the cohort was limited to CMV serostatus. Strong co-occurrence of HLA alleles, especially DR and DQ, made assigning TCR associations to individual alleles difficult. According to a later analysis, most CMV-associated TCR beta chains appeared to be HLA-restricted, and the HLA associations seemed to be driven largely by CMV exposure. Broadly in line with IMGT annotations, most TCR beta V segments showed up in productive rearrangements about 90% or about 30% of the time in an earlier analysis of 450 to 750 of the donors. Only TCR beta chains were sequenced in this cohort, and the absence of alpha or paired-chain data limited detectable features. The classifier was reported to diagnose cytomegalovirus status with high specificity and sensitivity in both the original cohort and the validation cohort. A further reported finding was that TCR beta sequences accurately predicted the HLA-A and HLA-B alleles for most subjects in the first cohort.

The method was the immunoSEQ multiplex PCR assay. A mixture of 60 forward primers for TCR Vbeta segments and 13 reverse primers for TCR Jbeta segments was used in the multiplex PCR. A multiplex PCR assay on genomic DNA amplified the CDR3 region of rearranged TCR beta genes. Amplified TCR beta libraries were sequenced as 87-base-pair reads on the Illumina HiSeq System. Processing in the source paper ran as follows. A later analysis counted approximately 76 million unique TCR beta chains across the 670 or so repertoires, and 10 million to 12 million of these chains were shared by at least two donors. Raw reads were error-corrected and collapsed into unique sequences by a nearest-neighbor algorithm in which closely related sequences were merged to remove PCR and sequencing errors. CDR3 sequences were aligned to IMGT reference sequences to assign V, D and J gene segments. Each retained sequence needed at least a six-nucleotide match to both a V gene segment and a J gene segment. A rearrangement counted as productive if the CDR3 had no stop codons and remained in frame with V and J, and every other rearrangement counted as non-productive. Following IMGT convention, CDR3 was defined as the stretch from the second conserved V-encoded cysteine up to the conserved J-encoded phenylalanine. The earlier analysis of some 580 of the donors excluded any sequence lacking an unambiguous match to a single V gene segment. An earlier analysis of a few hundred of the donors called V segments functional above 56.7% productive rearrangements and segregating when the between-donor standard deviation exceeded 5%. A statistical classification framework was developed to diagnose cytomegalovirus status using the catalog of TCR beta chain sequences. V and J gene assignment, in a later analysis, came from comparing TCR nucleotide sequences with IMGT/GENE-DB human TR gene sequences. The TCRdist pipeline was used in a later analysis to assign CDR3 sequences and most-parsimonious VDJ recombination scenarios. A later analysis defined each TCR beta chain by its CDR3 amino acid sequence plus V-gene family, and excluded reads lacking a unique V-gene family. A later analysis removed roughly 590 highly shared, low-generation-probability nucleotide sequences to deal with suspected cross-contamination and a sequencing artifact. For each public chain, a later analysis derived a clonal expansion index from normalized ranks of inferred template counts within each repertoire. In a later analysis, generation probabilities were computed with a VDJ recombination model fitted to out-of-frame rearrangements, and the resulting probabilities were checked against IGoR. In a later analysis, hypergeometric tests were used to score TCR-TCR, TCR-HLA and TCR-CMV co-occurrence, with a repertoire-size bias correction applied to TCR pairs. To estimate false discovery rates, a later analysis permuted the HLA or CMV assignments 20 times. In a later analysis, co-occurring TCRs were grouped with DBSCAN, and TCRdist sequence similarity was added when clustering was performed within HLA-allele-positive subsets. Repertoires with fewer than 30,000 or more than 120,000 public chains were left out of co-occurrence clustering, as were five repertoires with anomalous nucleotide sharing. TCRdb's version of the immuneACCESS table is confined to in-frame rearrangements and falls short of the full clone set. An unresolved V gene accounts for under half of the shortfall where checked; the remainder is of unknown origin. V, J and clone size are taken as reported in that table, and D and trimming were inferred from the DNA itself. This sample holds 250,000 or so clones; around nine tenths were observed only once. The ten biggest clones cover 1.7% of the sample.

The cohort consisted of 670 or so healthy bone marrow donors. All cohort members were sampled while nominally healthy, although unrecorded immune exposures were likely present. The donor tested CMV seronegative, placing the donor among the 350 to 400 seronegative members of the cohort. Each donor provided a peripheral blood sample, and peripheral blood mononuclear cells were used for TCR beta sequencing. The Qiagen DNeasy Blood Extraction Kit was used to extract genomic DNA from the blood cell samples. A distance of 14 bases separates the germline ends of V and J, which lose 7 bases and 8 bases respectively. Per the germline V gene, MNHNS is the CDR1 and SASEGT is the CDR2. The CDR3 spans 12 residues, from the cysteine through the phenylalanine. Left in the record is the CDR3 DNA by itself, 36 bases read in frame from the first base.

The chain links TRBV6-1 with TRBJ1-2, with a tentative D gene TRBD1 over 6 matching bases. The specimen was PBMCs. The receptor's source is a girl aged 2-10 years in good health and CMV-seronegative. The CDR3 corresponds to CASISQGRGYTF. The DNA sequence is given as TGTGCCAGCATATCACAGGGTAGGGGCTACACCTTC.